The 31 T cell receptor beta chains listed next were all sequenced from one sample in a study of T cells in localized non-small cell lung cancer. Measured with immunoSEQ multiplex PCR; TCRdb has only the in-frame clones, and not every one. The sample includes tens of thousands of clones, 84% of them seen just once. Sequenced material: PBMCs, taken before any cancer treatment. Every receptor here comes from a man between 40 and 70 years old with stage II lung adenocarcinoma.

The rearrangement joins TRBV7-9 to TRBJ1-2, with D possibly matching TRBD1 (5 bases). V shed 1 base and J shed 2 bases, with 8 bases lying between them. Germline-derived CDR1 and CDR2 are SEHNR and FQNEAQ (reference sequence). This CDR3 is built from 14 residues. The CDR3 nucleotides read TGTGCCAGCAGCTTAGATGGGGGGAACTATGGCTACACCTTC. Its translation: CASSLDGGNYGYTF. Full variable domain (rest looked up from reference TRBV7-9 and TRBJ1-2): DTGVSQNPRHKITKRGQNVTFRCDPISEHNRLYWYRQTLGQGPEFLTYFQNEAQLEKSRLLSDRFSAERPKGSFSTLEIQRTEQGDSAMYLCASSLDGGNYGYTFGSGTRLTVV.

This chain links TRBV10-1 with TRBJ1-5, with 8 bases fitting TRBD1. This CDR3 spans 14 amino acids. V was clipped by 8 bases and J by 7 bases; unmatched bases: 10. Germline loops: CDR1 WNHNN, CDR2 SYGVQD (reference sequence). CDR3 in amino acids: CASGSGGTGQPQHF. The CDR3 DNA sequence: TGCGCCAGCGGCTCAGGGGGCACGGGCCAGCCCCAGCATTTT.

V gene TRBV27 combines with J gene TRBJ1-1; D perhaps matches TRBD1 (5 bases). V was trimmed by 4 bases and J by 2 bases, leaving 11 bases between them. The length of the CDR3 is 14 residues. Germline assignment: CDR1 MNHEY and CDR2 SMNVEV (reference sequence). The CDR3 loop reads CASSSPGINTEAFF. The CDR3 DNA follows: TGTGCCAGCAGTTCCCCAGGGATAAACACTGAAGCTTTCTTT.

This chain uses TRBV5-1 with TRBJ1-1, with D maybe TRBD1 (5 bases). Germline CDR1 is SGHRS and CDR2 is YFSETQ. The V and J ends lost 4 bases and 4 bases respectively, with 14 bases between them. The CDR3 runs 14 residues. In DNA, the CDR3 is TGCGCCAGCAGCACGGGACTGGGGGGCACTGAAGCTTTCTTT. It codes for CASSTGLGGTEAFF. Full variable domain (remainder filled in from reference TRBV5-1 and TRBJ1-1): KAGVTQTPRYLIKTRGQQVTLSCSPISGHRSVSWYQQTPGQGLQFLFEYFSETQRNKGNFPGRFSGRQFSNSRSEMNVSTLELGDSALYLCASSTGLGGTEAFFGQGTRLTVV.

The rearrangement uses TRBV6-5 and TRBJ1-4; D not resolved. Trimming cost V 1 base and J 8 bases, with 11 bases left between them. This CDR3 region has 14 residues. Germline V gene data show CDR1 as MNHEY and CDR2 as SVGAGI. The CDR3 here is CASSYYSSGEKLFF. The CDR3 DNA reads TGTGCCAGCAGTTACTACTCGTCGGGCGAAAAACTGTTTTTT.

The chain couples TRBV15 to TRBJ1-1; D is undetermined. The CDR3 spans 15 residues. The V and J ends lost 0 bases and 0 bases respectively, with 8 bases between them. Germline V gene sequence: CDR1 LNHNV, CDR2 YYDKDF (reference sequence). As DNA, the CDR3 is TGTGCCACCAGCAGAGATAAGGTTCTGAACACTGAAGCTTTCTTT. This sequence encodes CATSRDKVLNTEAFF.

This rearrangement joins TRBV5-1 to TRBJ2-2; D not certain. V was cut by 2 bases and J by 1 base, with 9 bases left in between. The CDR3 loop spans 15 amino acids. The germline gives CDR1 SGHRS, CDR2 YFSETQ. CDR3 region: CASSFGIMNTGELFF. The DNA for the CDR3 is TGCGCCAGCAGCTTCGGCATCATGAACACCGGGGAGCTGTTTTTT.

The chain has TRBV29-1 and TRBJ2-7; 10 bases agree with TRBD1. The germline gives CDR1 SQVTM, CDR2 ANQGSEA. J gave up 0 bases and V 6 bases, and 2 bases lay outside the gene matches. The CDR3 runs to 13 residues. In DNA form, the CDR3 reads TGCAGCGTACGGACAGGGGGCTCCTACGAGCAGTACTTC. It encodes CSVRTGGSYEQYF.

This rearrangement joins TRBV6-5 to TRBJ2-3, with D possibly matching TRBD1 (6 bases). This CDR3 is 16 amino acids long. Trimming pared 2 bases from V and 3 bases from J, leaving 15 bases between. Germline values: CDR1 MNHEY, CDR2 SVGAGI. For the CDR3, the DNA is TGTGCCAGCAGTTACGGTGGCAGGGGACCTACAGATACGCAGTATTTT. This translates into CASSYGGRGPTDTQYF.

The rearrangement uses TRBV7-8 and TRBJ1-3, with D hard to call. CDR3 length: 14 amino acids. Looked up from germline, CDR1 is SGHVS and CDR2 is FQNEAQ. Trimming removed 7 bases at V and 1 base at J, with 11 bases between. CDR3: CASTLGGSGNTIYF. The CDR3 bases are TGTGCCAGCACCTTGGGAGGATCTGGAAACACCATATATTTT.

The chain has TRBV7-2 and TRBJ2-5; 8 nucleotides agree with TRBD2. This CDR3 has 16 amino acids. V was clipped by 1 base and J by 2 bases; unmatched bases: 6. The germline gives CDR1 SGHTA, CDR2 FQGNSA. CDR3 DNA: TGTGCCAGCAGCTTAGGGCTAGCGGGTCTACAAGAGACCCAGTACTTC. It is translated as CASSLGLAGLQETQYF.

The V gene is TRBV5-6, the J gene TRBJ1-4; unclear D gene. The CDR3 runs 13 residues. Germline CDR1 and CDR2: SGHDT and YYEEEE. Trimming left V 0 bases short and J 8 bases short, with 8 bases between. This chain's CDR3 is CASSLGMGEKLFF. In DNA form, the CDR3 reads TGTGCCAGCAGCTTGGGGATGGGAGAAAAACTGTTTTTT. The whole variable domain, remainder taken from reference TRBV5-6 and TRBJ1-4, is DAGVTQSPTHLIKTRGQQVTLRCSPKSGHDTVSWYQQALGQGPQFIFQYYEEEERQRGNFPDRFSGHQFPNYSSELNVNALLLGDSALYLCASSLGMGEKLFFGSGTQLSVL.

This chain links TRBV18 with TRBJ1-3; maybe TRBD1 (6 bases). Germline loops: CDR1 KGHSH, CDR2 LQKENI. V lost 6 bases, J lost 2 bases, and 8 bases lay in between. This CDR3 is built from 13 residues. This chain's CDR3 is CASSKGAGNTIYF. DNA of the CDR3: TGTGCCAGCTCGAAGGGGGCTGGAAACACCATATATTTT.

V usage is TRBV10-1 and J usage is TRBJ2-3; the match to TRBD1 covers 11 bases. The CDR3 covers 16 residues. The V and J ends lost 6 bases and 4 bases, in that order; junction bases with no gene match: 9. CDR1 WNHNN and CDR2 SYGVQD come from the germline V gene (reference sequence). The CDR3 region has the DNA TGCGCCAGCAGCCCCGGACAGGGGGCAAAGGCAGATACGCAGTATTTT. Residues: CASSPGQGAKADTQYF.

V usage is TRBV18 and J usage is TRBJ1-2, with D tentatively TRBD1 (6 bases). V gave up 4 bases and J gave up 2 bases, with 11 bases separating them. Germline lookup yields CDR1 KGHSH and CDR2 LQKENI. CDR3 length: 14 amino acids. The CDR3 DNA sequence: TGTGCCAGCTCACTCCGGGACAACAACTATGGCTACACCTTC. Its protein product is CASSLRDNNYGYTF.

DNA for the CDR3: TGTGCCAGCAGGGACCGATTGGAGGAAGTAGCGGGAGGGCCGACTAGAGCAGATACGCAGTATTTT. Protein sequence: CASRDRLEEVAGGPTRADTQYF. The chain combines TRBV6-4 with TRBJ2-3; 11 bases align to TRBD2. Trimming at V came to 6 bases and at J to 4 bases, leaving 27 bases not matched to a gene. CDR3 size: 22 residues. Germline CDR1 reads MRHNA; CDR2 reads SNTAGT.

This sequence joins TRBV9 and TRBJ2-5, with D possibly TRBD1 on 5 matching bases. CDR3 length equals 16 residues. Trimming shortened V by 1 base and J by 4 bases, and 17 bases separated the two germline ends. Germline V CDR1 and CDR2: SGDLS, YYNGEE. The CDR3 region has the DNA TGTGCCAGCAGCGTATCGGGTAGTGGGGCCCGAGAGACCCAGTACTTC. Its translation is CASSVSGSGARETQYF.

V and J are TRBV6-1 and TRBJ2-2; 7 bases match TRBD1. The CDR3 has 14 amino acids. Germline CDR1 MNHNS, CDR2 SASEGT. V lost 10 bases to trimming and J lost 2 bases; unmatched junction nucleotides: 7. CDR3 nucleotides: TGTGCCACTCTACAGGGGCCCAACACCGGGGAGCTGTTTTTT. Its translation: CATLQGPNTGELFF.

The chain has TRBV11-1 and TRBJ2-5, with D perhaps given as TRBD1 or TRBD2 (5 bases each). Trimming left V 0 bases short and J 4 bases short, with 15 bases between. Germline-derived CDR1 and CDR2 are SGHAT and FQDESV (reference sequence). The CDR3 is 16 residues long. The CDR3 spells CASSLAGTAPTETQYF. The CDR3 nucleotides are TGTGCCAGCAGCTTAGCGGGGACGGCGCCGACAGAGACCCAGTACTTC.

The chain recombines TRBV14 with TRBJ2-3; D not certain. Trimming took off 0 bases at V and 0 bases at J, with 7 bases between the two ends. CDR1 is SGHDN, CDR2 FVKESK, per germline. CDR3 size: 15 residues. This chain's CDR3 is CASSQDFSSTDTQYF. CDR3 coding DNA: TGTGCCAGCAGCCAAGATTTTAGCAGCACAGATACGCAGTATTTT. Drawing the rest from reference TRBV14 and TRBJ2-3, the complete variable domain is EAGVTQFPSHSVIEKGQTVTLRCDPISGHDNLYWYRRVMGKEIKFLLHFVKESKQDESGMPNNRFLAERTGGTYSTLKVQPAELEDSGVYFCASSQDFSSTDTQYFGPGTRLTVL.

The CDR3 DNA is TGTGCCAGCAGCCTAATGACAGGGGCCAACACTGAAGCTTTCTTT. Translated, it gives CASSLMTGANTEAFF. V and J are TRBV7-6 and TRBJ1-1; 8 bases are shared with TRBD1. This CDR3 contains 15 residues. Germline V gives CDR1 SGHVS, CDR2 FNYEAQ. J lost 2 bases, V lost 5 bases, and 7 bases had no gene match.

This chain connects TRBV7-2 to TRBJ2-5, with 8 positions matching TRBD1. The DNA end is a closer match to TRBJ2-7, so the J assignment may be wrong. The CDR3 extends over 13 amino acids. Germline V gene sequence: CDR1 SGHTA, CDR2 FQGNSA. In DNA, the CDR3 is TGTGCCAGCAAGGACAGGGCCAACTACGAGCAGTACTTC. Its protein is CASKDRANYEQYF.

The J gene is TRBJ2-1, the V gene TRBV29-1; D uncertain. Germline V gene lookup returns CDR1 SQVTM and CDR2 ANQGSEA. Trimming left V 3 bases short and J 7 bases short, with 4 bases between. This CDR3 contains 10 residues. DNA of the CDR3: TGCAGCGTTGATATGAATGAGCAGTTCTTC. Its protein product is CSVDMNEQFF.

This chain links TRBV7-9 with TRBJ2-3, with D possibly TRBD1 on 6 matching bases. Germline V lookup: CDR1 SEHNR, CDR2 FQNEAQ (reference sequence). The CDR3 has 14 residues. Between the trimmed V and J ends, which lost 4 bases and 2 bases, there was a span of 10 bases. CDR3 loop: CASSSGQPTDTQYF. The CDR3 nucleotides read TGTGCCAGCAGCTCCGGACAGCCCACAGATACGCAGTATTTT.

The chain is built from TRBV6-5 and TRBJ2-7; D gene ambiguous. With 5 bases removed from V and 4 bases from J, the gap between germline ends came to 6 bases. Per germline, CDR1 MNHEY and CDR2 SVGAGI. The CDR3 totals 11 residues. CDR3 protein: CASSEWYEQYF. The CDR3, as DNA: TGTGCCAGCAGTGAATGGTACGAGCAGTACTTC.

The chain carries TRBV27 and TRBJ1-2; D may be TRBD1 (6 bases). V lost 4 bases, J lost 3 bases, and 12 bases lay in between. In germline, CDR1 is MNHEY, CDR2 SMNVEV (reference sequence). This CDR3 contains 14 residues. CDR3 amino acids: CASSSGQTHYGYTF. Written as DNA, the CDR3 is TGTGCCAGCAGTTCTGGACAGACTCACTATGGCTACACCTTC.

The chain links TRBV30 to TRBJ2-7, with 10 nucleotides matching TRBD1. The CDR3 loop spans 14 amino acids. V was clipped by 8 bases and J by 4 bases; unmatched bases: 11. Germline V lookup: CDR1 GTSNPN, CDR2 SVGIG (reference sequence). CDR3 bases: TGTGCCGCAAAGCCCGGGACAGGGGTTTACGAGCAGTACTTC. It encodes CAAKPGTGVYEQYF.

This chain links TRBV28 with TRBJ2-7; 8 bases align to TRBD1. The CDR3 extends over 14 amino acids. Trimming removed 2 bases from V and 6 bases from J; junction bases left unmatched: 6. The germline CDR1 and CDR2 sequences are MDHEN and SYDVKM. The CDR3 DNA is TGTGCCAGCAGTTTAGGGCAGGGGGCAGGCGAGCAGTACTTC. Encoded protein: CASSLGQGAGEQYF.

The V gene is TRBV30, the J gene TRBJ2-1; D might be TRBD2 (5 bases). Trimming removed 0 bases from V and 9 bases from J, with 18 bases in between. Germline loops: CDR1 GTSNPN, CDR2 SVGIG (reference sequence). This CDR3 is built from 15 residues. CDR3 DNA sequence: TGTGCCTGGAGTGTAGGTCTTCTTCGGGGTCGTGAGCAGTTCTTC. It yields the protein CAWSVGLLRGREQFF.

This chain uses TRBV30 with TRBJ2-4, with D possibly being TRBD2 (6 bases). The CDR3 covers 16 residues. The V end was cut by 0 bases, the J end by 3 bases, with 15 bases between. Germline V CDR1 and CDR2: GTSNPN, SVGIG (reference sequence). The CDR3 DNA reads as TGTGCCTGGAGTGTATCCCGGGGAGGAAACAAAAACATTCAGTACTTC. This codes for CAWSVSRGGNKNIQYF.

Here the CDR3 reads CASRPSGYTGELFF. CDR3 coding DNA: TGTGCCAGCAGGCCTAGCGGATACACCGGGGAGCTGTTTTTT. The V gene is TRBV9, the J gene TRBJ2-2; TRBD2 agrees at 7 bases. V shed 5 bases and J 3 bases; nucleotides not matched to a gene: 4. This CDR3 is 14 amino acids long. CDR1 and CDR2 from the germline V gene are SGDLS and YYNGEE.